Each of the 12 T cell receptor beta chains below was sequenced from the same sample in a study of blood T cell repertoires in COVID-19. Repertoires were generated with immunoSEQ multiplex PCR, while TCRdb's copy carries only in-frame clones and drops some. The sample includes approximately 200,000 clones, approximately 80% of them seen just once. Material: PBMCs or T cells enriched from blood (not recorded which). All receptors derive from a woman aged 40 to 50 with acute COVID-19.

The rearrangement joins TRBV3-1 (or the pseudogene TRBV3-2) to TRBJ2-2, with D unresolved. Germline V gives CDR1 LGHDT, CDR2 YNNKEL (reference sequence). Trimming stripped 0 bases from V and 5 bases from J, with 16 bases between. The CDR3 runs to 17 residues. In DNA, the CDR3 is TGTGCCAGCAGCCAAGAATCGGTTGCTTTGAGGACCGGGGAGCTGTTTTTT. Translated, it gives CASSQESVALRTGELFF.

This sequence joins TRBV30 and TRBJ1-1; 7 positions agree with TRBD1. Germline CDR1 GTSNPN, CDR2 SVGIG (reference sequence). The J segment lost 0 bases and the V segment lost 0 bases, leaving 10 bases of the junction unmatched. CDR3 length equals 17 residues. The CDR3 here is CAWSVQGQRYLNTEAFF. DNA of the CDR3: TGTGCCTGGAGTGTACAGGGACAGCGCTACTTGAACACTGAAGCTTTCTTT.

The chain uses TRBV7-8 and TRBJ2-5, with 14 bases lining up with TRBD2. V shed 5 bases and J 5 bases; nucleotides not matched to a gene: 7. This CDR3 contains 16 residues. Per the germline V gene, CDR1 is SGHVS and CDR2 is FQNEAQ. The CDR3 is CASSRGLAGGIETQYF. CDR3 bases: TGTGCCAGCAGCCGAGGACTAGCGGGAGGTATTGAGACCCAGTACTTC.

The chain is built from TRBV28 and TRBJ2-7; D remains unclear. The CDR3 is made up of 13 amino acids. V was clipped by 5 bases and J by 7 bases, with 15 bases between them. Germline values: CDR1 MDHEN, CDR2 SYDVKM. The CDR3 loop is CASSLYPSWEQYF. In DNA form, the CDR3 reads TGTGCCAGCAGTCTCTACCCTTCTTGGGAGCAGTACTTC.

The V and J genes are TRBV5-1 and TRBJ2-7; 7 nucleotides line up with TRBD1. J lost 2 bases, V lost 3 bases, and 8 bases had no gene match. CDR1 is SGHRS, CDR2 YFSETQ, per germline. CDR3 length equals 15 residues. As DNA, the CDR3 is TGCGCCAGCAGCTCAAGGGGGCCCCCCACCTACGAGCAGTACTTC. Amino acid sequence: CASSSRGPPTYEQYF.

The chain uses TRBV3-1 (or the pseudogene TRBV3-2) and TRBJ2-7; TRBD1 matches 10 bases. The CDR3 has 12 amino acids. Germline assignment: CDR1 LGHDT and CDR2 YNNKEL (reference sequence). V lost 7 bases to trimming and J lost 7 bases; unmatched junction nucleotides: 4. CDR3 protein: CASTGTGEEQYF. CDR3 DNA: TGTGCCAGCACCGGGACAGGGGAAGAGCAGTACTTC.

Only one count was recorded for this clone. CDR3 region: CASGKGTQMYEQYF. Written as DNA, the CDR3 is TGTGCCAGCGGAAAGGGGACACAGATGTACGAGCAGTACTTC. V is TRBV2 and J is TRBJ2-7; tentative D call: TRBD1 (6 bases). The germline gives CDR1 SNHLY, CDR2 FYNNEI. The CDR3 runs 14 residues. V lost 8 bases and J 4 bases, leaving 18 bases between the germline ends.

This clone was counted only a few times. The chain is built from TRBV7-3 and TRBJ2-1; 12 nucleotides match TRBD2. Germline V gene lookup returns CDR1 SGHTA and CDR2 FQGTGA. Unmatched junction bases numbered 7, after V lost 3 bases and J lost 10 bases. The CDR3 contains 15 residues. CDR3 loop: CASSLGLAGQVEQFF. In nucleotides, the CDR3 is TGTGCCAGCAGCTTGGGACTAGCGGGCCAGGTAGAGCAGTTCTTC.

The chain couples TRBV11-2 to TRBJ1-1; weak D call: TRBD1 (6 bases). There are 15 residues in the CDR3. V lost 5 bases and J 3 bases, leaving 16 bases between the germline ends. CDR1 and CDR2 (germline): SGHAT, FQNNGV. CDR3 coding DNA: TGTGCCAGCAGCCGCGGACGGGGGGCGGACACTGAAGCTTTCTTT. This sequence encodes CASSRGRGADTEAFF.

This clone was observed a few times. V and J are TRBV19 and TRBJ1-1; maybe TRBD1 (5 bases). Trimming stripped 10 bases from V and 1 base from J, with 13 bases between. This CDR3 is built from 13 residues. The V gene's germline CDR1 is LNHDA and CDR2 SQIVND (reference sequence). The CDR3 spells CATTSGGNTEAFF. The CDR3 coding sequence is TGTGCCACCACGAGCGGGGGGAACACTGAAGCTTTCTTT.

The chain is built from TRBV24-1 and TRBJ1-5; D is unclear. CDR3 length: 16 residues. Germline assignment: CDR1 KGHDR and CDR2 SFDVKD. Trimming cost V 7 bases and J 1 base, with 16 bases left between them. The CDR3 sequence is CATSEMRERSNQPQHF. In DNA, the CDR3 is TGTGCCACCAGCGAGATGAGGGAAAGGAGCAATCAGCCCCAGCATTTT.

V gene TRBV3-1 (or the pseudogene TRBV3-2) combines with J gene TRBJ2-2; tentative D call: TRBD2 (6 bases). There are 16 residues in the CDR3. Germline V gene lookup returns CDR1 LGHDT and CDR2 YNNKEL (reference sequence). V lost 1 base to trimming and J lost 5 bases, with 14 bases between them. The CDR3 nucleotides read TGTGCCAGCAGCCAAGGGGACTTGAGTTGGACCGGGGAGCTGTTTTTT. It codes for CASSQGDLSWTGELFF.